This T cell receptor (beta chain) was documented in a study of T cells after yellow fever vaccination. The junction had 12 bases not matched to a gene; V was cut back by 5 bases and J by 7 bases. Germline CDR1 and CDR2: SGHTA and FQGNSA. The CDR3 is made up of 17 amino acids. MiXCR was run by TCRdb on the 5' RACE reads, yielding one entry per CDR3 protein. The sample lists roughly 330,000 distinct CDR3 sequences; about 4% were seen once. This TCR came from a man younger than 30 who received the YFV17D yellow fever vaccine. This chain links TRBV7-2 with TRBJ2-1, with 12 bases fitting TRBD2. Sequenced material: PBMCs, taken 5 days after the yellow fever booster vaccination. CDR3 DNA sequence: TGTGCCAGCAGCATCTGGACTAGCGGGGCCGTTACGAATGAGCAGTTCTTC. It codes for CASSIWTSGAVTNEQFF.